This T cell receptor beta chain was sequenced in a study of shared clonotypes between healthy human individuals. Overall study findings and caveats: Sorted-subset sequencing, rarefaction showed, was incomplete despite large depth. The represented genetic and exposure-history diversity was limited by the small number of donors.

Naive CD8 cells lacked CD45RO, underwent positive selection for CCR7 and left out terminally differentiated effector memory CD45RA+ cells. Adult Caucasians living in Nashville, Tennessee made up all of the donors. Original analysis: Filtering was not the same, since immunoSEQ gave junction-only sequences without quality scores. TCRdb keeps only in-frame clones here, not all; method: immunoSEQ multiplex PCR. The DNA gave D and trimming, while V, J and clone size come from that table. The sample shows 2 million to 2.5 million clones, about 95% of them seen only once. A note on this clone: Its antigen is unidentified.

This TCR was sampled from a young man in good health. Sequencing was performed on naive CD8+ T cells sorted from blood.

As DNA, the CDR3 is TGTGCCAGCAGCTTAGGGCCCTTAGGGAGCAGGCACGAGCAGTACTTC. Its translation: CASSLGPLGSRHEQYF. The chain carries TRBV7-8 and TRBJ2-7; a possible D gene is TRBD2 (5 bases). V shed 1 base and J shed 5 bases, with 18 bases lying between them. CDR3 length equals 16 residues. Germline V gene data show CDR1 as SGHVS and CDR2 as FQNEAQ.